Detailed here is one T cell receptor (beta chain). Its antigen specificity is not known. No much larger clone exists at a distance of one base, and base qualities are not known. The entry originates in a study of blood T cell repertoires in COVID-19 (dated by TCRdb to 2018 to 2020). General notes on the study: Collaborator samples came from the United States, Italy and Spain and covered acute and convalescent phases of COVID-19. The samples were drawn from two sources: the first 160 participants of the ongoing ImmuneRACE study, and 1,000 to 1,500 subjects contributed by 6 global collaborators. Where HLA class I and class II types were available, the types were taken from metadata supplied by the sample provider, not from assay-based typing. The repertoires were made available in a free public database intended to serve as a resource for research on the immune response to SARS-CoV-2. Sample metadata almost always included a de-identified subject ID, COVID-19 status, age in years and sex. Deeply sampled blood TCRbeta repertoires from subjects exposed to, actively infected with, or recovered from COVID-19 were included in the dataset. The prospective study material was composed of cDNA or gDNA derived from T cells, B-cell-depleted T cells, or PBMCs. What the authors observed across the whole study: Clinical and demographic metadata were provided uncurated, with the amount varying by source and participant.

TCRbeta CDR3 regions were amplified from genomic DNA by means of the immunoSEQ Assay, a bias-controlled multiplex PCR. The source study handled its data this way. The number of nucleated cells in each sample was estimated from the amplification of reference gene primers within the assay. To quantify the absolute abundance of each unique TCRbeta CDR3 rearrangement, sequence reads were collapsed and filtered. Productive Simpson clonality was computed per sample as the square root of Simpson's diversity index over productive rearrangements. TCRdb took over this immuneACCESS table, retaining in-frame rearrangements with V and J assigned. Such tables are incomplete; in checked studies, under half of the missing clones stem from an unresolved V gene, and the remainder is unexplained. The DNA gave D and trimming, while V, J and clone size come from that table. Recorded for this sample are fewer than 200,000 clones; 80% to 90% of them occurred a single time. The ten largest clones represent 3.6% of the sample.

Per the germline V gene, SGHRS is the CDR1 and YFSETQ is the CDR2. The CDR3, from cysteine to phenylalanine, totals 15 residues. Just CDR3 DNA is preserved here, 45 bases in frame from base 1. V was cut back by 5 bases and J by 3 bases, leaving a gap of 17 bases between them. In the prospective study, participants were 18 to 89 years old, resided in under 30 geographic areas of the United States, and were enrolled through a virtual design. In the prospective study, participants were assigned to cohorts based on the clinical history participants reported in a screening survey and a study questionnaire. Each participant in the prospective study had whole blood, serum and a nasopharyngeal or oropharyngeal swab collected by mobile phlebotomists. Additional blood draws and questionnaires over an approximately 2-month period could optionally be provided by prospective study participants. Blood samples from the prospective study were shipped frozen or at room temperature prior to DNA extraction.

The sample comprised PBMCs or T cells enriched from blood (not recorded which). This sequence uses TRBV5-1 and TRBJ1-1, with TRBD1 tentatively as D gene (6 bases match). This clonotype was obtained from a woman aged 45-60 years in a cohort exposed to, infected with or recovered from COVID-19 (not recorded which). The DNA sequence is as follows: TGCGCCAGCAGTCGGTTTCGGGGGGCGGACACTGAAGCTTTCTTT. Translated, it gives CASSRFRGADTEAFF.